The entry below gives a single T cell receptor (beta chain) sequence along with its context. V lost 4 bases and J lost 4; bases outside the gene matches: 7. In germline, CDR1 is SGHRS, CDR2 YFSETQ. This CDR3 has 15 residues. Authors' data handling: Scientists estimated how many nucleated cells there were by amplifying reference gene primers. Libraries were prepared by immunoSEQ multiplex PCR; TCRdb keeps only in-frame clonotypes and omits some of them. That table gives V, J and clone size, and the DNA gave D and trimming. The sample lists around 190,000 clones; about 90% were seen once. This entry belongs to a study of blood T cell repertoires in COVID-19. Overall study: The United States, Italy and Spain supplied acute and convalescent COVID-19 samples. The analysed material was cDNA or gDNA that came from T cells, B-cell-depleted T cells, or PBMCs.

This chain links TRBV5-1 with TRBJ1-4, with TRBD1 identical over 7 bases. This clonotype was sampled from a man between 70 and 80 years old with active or convalescent COVID-19. What was sequenced was peripheral blood. The CDR3 spells CASSGGTAGNEKLFF. The CDR3 bases are TGCGCCAGCAGCGGCGGGACAGCCGGTAATGAAAAACTGTTTTTT.